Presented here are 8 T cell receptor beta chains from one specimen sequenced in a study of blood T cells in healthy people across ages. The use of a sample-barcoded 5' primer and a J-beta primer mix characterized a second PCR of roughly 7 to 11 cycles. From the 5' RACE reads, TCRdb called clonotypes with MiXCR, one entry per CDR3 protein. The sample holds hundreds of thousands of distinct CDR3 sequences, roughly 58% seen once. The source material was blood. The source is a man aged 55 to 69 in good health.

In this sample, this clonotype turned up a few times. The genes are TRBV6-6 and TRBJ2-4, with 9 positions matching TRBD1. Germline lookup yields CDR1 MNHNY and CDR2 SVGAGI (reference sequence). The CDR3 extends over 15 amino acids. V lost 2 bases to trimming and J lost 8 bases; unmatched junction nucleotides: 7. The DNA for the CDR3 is TGTGCCAGCAGTTACCACAGGGGGCTGGTGGACATTCAGTACTTC. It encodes CASSYHRGLVDIQYF.

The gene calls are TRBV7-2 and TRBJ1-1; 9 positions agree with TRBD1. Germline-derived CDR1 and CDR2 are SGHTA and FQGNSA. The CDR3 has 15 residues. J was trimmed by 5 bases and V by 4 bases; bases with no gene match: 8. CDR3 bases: TGTGCCAGCAGCTCAGGGACAGGGTATGGGACTGAAGCTTTCTTT. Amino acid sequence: CASSSGTGYGTEAFF.

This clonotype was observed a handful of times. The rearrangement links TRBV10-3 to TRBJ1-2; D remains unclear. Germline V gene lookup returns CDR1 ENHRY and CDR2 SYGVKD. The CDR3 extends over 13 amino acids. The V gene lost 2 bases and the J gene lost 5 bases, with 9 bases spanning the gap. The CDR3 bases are TGTGCCATCAGTGAGAAGGTGGAGTATGGCTACACCTTC. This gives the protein CAISEKVEYGYTF.

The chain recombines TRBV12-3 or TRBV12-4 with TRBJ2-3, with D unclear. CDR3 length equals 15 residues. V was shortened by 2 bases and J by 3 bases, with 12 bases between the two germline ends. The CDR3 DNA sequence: TGTGCCAGCAGTTTACCCGGCCTTGGGACAGATACGCAGTATTTT. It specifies CASSLPGLGTDTQYF.

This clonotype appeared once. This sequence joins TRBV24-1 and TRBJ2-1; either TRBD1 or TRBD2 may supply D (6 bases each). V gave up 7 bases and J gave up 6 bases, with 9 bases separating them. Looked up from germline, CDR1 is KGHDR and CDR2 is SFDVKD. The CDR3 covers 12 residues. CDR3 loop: CATSRGLNEQFF. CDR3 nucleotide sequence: TGTGCCACCAGCCGGGGGCTCAATGAGCAGTTCTTC.

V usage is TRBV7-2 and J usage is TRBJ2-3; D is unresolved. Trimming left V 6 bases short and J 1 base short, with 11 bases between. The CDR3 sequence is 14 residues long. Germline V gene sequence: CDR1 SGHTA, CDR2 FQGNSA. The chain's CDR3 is CASSPPARTDTQYF. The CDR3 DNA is TGTGCCAGCAGTCCTCCAGCGCGCACAGATACGCAGTATTTT. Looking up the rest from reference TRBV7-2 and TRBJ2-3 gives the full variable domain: GAGVSQSPSNKVTEKGKDVELRCDPISGHTALYWYRQSLGQGLEFLIYFQGNSAPDKSGLPSDRFSAERTGGSVSTLTIQRTQQEDSAVYLCASSPPARTDTQYFGPGTRLTVL.

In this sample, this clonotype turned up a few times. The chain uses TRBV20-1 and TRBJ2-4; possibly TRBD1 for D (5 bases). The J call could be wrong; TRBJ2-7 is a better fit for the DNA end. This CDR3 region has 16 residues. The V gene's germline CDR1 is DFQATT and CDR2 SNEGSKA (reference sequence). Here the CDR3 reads CSASSPAGPLTGEQYF. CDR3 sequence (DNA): TGCAGTGCTAGTTCCCCAGCAGGGCCCCTCACGGGCGAGCAGTACTTC.

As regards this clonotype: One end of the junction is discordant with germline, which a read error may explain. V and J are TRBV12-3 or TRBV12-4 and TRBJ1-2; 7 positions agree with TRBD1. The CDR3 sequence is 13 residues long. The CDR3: CAGSQTGSYGYTF. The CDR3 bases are TGTGCCGGCAGCCAGACAGGGAGCTATGGCTACACCTTC.